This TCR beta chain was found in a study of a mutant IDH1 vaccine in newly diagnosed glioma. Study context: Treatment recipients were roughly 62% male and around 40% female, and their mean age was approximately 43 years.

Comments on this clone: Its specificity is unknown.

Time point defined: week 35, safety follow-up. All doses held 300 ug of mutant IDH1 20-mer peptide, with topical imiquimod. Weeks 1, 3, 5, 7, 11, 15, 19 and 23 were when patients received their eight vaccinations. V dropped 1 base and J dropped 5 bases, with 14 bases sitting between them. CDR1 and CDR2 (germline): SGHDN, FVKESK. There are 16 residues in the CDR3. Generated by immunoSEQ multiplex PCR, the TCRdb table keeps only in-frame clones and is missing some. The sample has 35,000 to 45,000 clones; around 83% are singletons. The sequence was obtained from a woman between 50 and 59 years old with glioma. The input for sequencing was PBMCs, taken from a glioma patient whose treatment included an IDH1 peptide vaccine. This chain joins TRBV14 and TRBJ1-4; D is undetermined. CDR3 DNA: TGTGCCAGCAGCCAAGTAAAAGTGATCGGCAATGAAAAACTGTTTTTT. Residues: CASSQVKVIGNEKLFF.